The clone carrying this TCR beta chain was seen many times. Its matching antigen is unknown. The entry originates in a study of molecular identifiers for immune sequencing clone quantification. Study details: The replicate experiment used RNA from 20,000 or 100,000 naive CD8 cells. This RNA was split into five aliquots, and four of them were sequenced. General study findings and limits: Spiked Jurkat TCR RNA equal to one cell could reportedly be picked out among 850,000 to 1,000,000 naive cells. Whereas clones above 20 RNA copies held under 1% of naive-cell molecules, they held over 99% of effector molecules.

Isolation of naive CD8 T cells was achieved by sorting on a CD8+CD4-CCR7+CD45RA+ phenotype. CDR1 is MNHEY and CDR2 is SVGAGI in the germline V gene. This CDR3 region has 17 residues. Trimming took off 6 bases at V and 1 base at J, with 22 bases between the two ends. TCRdb re-called the PCR reads with MiXCR, one entry per CDR3 protein. The repertoire includes about 40,000 distinct CDR3 sequences, approximately 18% of them detected once, and 6.5% to 9% sits in the top ten. The chain carries TRBV6-5 and TRBJ2-7; D is perhaps TRBD1 or TRBD2 (5 bases each). The sample comprised naive CD8+ T cells from blood, with Jurkat cell RNA spiked in. The subset: FACS-sorted CD8+CD4-CCR7+CD45RA+ naive T cells. This receptor was taken from a human donor in good health. Some libraries in this study had Jurkat cell RNA spiked in. The CDR3 loop is CASSGESVTVGSYEQYF. The CDR3 region has the DNA TGTGCCAGCAGCGGGGAAAGCGTGACAGTTGGATCCTACGAGCAGTACTTC.